This TCR beta chain was profiled in a study of T cells after yellow fever vaccination (dated by TCRdb to about 2019). Concerning the study at large: The SMART-Seq v4 Ultra Low Input RNA kit was used to prepare libraries from fractions with low cell numbers. Blood was collected at multiple timepoints before and after primary and secondary immunization, and bulk PBMC replicates and cell subsets were isolated. Bulk TCR alpha and beta repertoires were sequenced longitudinally to track T-cell clones before and after primary and booster YFV17D yellow fever vaccination. Two healthy male donors, one aged 18 to 29 and one aged 30 to 40 years, were included in the cohort. Points the paper makes about the study in general: Because abundant contaminating clonotypes from the bulk population could be contained in FACS-sorted repertoires, computational filtering was required. Only a couple of donors were included in the study, so the extent to which the findings can be generalized is limited. A small fraction of clonotypes appeared in both the CD4 and CD8 compartments, likely as a result of convergent recombination. After the booster, most clones that had expanded after primary vaccination were detected again (around 95% of CD4 and 88% of CD8), suggesting broad maintenance of memory. The secondary T-cell response was weaker than the primary response but faster, peaking on day 5 instead of day 15.

Explained via the paper, the treatment or condition label denotes: live attenuated yellow fever vaccine strain. Two biological replicates of bulk PBMCs were collected at each blood-draw timepoint. PBMCs were isolated from peripheral blood using a standard Ficoll-Paque protocol. TriZol was used to extract RNA from bulk PBMCs, CD4 and CD8 fractions, and dextramer-positive and dextramer-negative fractions. A remark on this clonotype: What this receptor recognizes is not known. With a much larger clone just one base away, this may be a read error.

Sequencing took place on an Illumina NovaSeq 6000. TCR cDNA was synthesized by 5'RACE template switching, which introduced a universal primer site and unique molecular identifiers. cDNA synthesis was primed from both the TCR alpha and TCR beta constant segments. Libraries were amplified in two PCR steps, with sample barcodes and sequencing adapters added in the second step. Sequencing of the libraries was done on either Illumina HiSeq 2500 (2x100 bp) or NovaSeq (2x150 bp). The authors processed their data as follows. Reads were demultiplexed and collapsed into UMI consensus sequences with MIGEC, and V(D)J alignment was performed with MiXCR. Vaccine-responding clonotypes were defined with edgeR using replicate PBMC samples, requiring FDR below 0.01 and a log2 fold change above 5 up to day 15. Each bulk clonotype received a CD4 or CD8 identity based on whether the sequenced CD4 or CD8 repertoire contained that clonotype at higher abundance. TCRdb cleaned the public reads at Q25 with fastp, built clones with MiXCR and kept in-frame beta chains. Every CDR3 protein is listed once, alongside the most common genes and DNA of its rows. The V and J calls and clone size come from TCRdb's table, not from the authors' own analysis. For this sample there are fewer than 350,000 distinct CDR3 sequences; 3.6% appear just once. Roughly a quarter of the sample is in the top ten clones.

The germline V gene encodes CDR1 SEHNR and CDR2 FQNEAQ (reference sequence). CDR3 length: 17 amino acids, cysteine to phenylalanine. CDR3 DNA only is kept here, 51 bases in frame from base 1. The chain is encoded by TRBV7-9 joined to TRBJ2-5; TRBD2 is perhaps the D gene, given 7 matching bases. This clonotype originated in a man in his late teens or twenties who received the YFV17D yellow fever vaccine. Here the sequenced sample was PBMCs, taken on the day of the yellow fever booster vaccination. The nucleotide sequence is given as TGTGCCAGCGACGGGCCACAGGGAGGGGTCTACCAAGAGACCGAGTACTTC. Translated, it reads CASDGPQGGVYQETEYF.